Presented here are 18 T cell receptor beta chains from one specimen sequenced in a study of cytomegalovirus exposure and HLA in healthy donors (dated by TCRdb to between 2016 and 2019). The method was the immunoSEQ multiplex PCR assay. A mixture of 60 forward primers for TCR Vbeta segments and 13 reverse primers for TCR Jbeta segments was used in the multiplex PCR. What TCRdb holds here is the immuneACCESS table cut down to in-frame rearrangements. Part of the clones is not present; checked against another copy, under half of the missing clones reflect an unresolved V gene, and the others are unexplained. Present in this sample are around 190,000 clones, roughly 77% of which were seen just once. Of the sample, approximately 4.8% falls within the top ten clones. Sequenced material: PBMCs. Receptors were obtained from a man aged 25-45 years in good health and CMV-seropositive.

This clone was detected a few times. This chain uses TRBV4-1 with TRBJ1-1, with D maybe TRBD1 (5 bases). The CDR3 consists of 13 residues. Between the trimmed V and J ends, which lost 5 bases and 11 bases, there was a span of 18 bases. Germline-derived CDR1 and CDR2 are MGHRA and YSYEKL. The CDR3 DNA sequence: TGCGCCAGCAGCGAGGTGGGGGGACTAAACGCTTTCTTT. Translated: CASSEVGGLNAFF.

The chain recombines TRBV7-2 with TRBJ2-5; TRBD2 might be the D (7 bases). V gave up 8 bases and J gave up 5 bases, with 12 bases separating them. Germline V gene lookup returns CDR1 SGHTA and CDR2 FQGNSA. CDR3 length: 12 amino acids. CDR3 in DNA: TGTGCCAGCGGGGGGGGCAGCGAGACCCAGTACTTC. As protein: CASGGGSETQYF.

The chain combines TRBV5-1 with TRBJ1-4, with D maybe TRBD1 (5 bases). V was clipped by 0 bases and J by 5 bases, with 8 bases between them. The CDR3 has 14 residues. Germline values: CDR1 SGHRS, CDR2 YFSETQ. As DNA, the CDR3 is TGCGCCAGCAGCTTGGCCGGGGGGAATGAAAAACTGTTTTTT. This gives the protein CASSLAGGNEKLFF. The full variable domain, with the rest looked up from reference TRBV5-1 and TRBJ1-4, is KAGVTQTPRYLIKTRGQQVTLSCSPISGHRSVSWYQQTPGQGLQFLFEYFSETQRNKGNFPGRFSGRQFSNSRSEMNVSTLELGDSALYLCASSLAGGNEKLFFGSGTQLSVL.

J is TRBJ1-1 and V is TRBV9; 8 nucleotides match TRBD1. The CDR3 contains 18 residues. J was trimmed by 0 bases and V by 2 bases; bases with no gene match: 12. From germline, CDR1 is SGDLS and CDR2 YYNGEE. CDR3 residues: CASSVIYTGGGMNTEAFF. DNA for the CDR3: TGTGCCAGCAGCGTCATCTACACAGGGGGAGGGATGAACACTGAAGCTTTCTTT.

This clone was counted only a few times. J is TRBJ1-1 and V is TRBV4-3; D unclear. Trimming took 0 bases from V and 6 from J, leaving 8 bases between them. The germline V gene encodes CDR1 LGHNA and CDR2 YSLEER. This CDR3 spans 13 amino acids. CDR3 bases: TGCGCCAGCAGCCAAGACAGTCGGGCTGAAGCTTTCTTT. Translating it yields CASSQDSRAEAFF.

The chain links TRBV7-9 to TRBJ2-7, with 8 bases aligning to TRBD2. The CDR3 is made up of 14 amino acids. Germline trimming cut 3 bases from V and 6 bases from J; bases unmatched to any gene: 7. Germline-derived CDR1 and CDR2 are SEHNR and FQNEAQ (reference sequence). CDR3 protein: CASSLSGGNPEQYF. The CDR3, as DNA: TGTGCCAGCAGCTTGTCGGGAGGGAATCCCGAGCAGTACTTC.

The gene calls are TRBV19 and TRBJ1-5, with unresolved D. The CDR3 has 15 residues. Deletions cut 7 bases from V and 4 bases from J, with 17 bases between. CDR1 and CDR2 from the germline V gene are LNHDA and SQIVND (reference sequence). The DNA of the CDR3 is TGTGCCAGTAAAAGGTTGACGGGGTCTAATCAGCCCCAGCATTTT. Amino acid sequence: CASKRLTGSNQPQHF.

The chain carries TRBV27 and TRBJ2-1, with TRBD1 matching 11 bases. Germline V gene sequence: CDR1 MNHEY, CDR2 SMNVEV (reference sequence). The CDR3 extends over 17 amino acids. Losses at the gene ends were 4 bases for V and 7 bases for J; bases not matched to a gene: 12. The CDR3 DNA follows: TGTGCCAGCAGTTGGTCGACCGGGACAGGGGGGAGGAATGAGCAGTTCTTC. Translated, it gives CASSWSTGTGGRNEQFF.

The genes are TRBV5-1 and TRBJ2-2; 10 bases are a match to TRBD1. V was clipped by 4 bases and J by 0 bases; unmatched bases: 6. This CDR3 has 17 amino acids. Germline V gene sequence: CDR1 SGHRS, CDR2 YFSETQ. The CDR3 DNA follows: TGCGCCAGCAGCGTAGGGACAGGGGCCGCGAACACCGGGGAGCTGTTTTTT. Its protein is CASSVGTGAANTGELFF.

This clone has just a few counts. The chain carries TRBV4-1 and TRBJ2-1, with D possibly being TRBD1 (6 bases). Germline V gene data show CDR1 as MGHRA and CDR2 as YSYEKL. Trimming removed 2 bases at V and 8 bases at J, with 13 bases between. This CDR3 spans 14 amino acids. CDR3 amino acids: CASSQLSEGDEQFF. The DNA for the CDR3 is TGCGCCAGCAGCCAACTTAGTGAGGGGGATGAGCAGTTCTTC.

The rearrangement joins TRBV27 to TRBJ2-7; possible D gene TRBD1, 5 bases. V dropped 4 bases and J dropped 3 bases, with 22 bases sitting between them. The CDR3 is 17 amino acids. The germline V gene encodes CDR1 MNHEY and CDR2 SMNVEV (reference sequence). CDR3 sequence: CASSSHRNVDPLYEQYF. Here the CDR3 DNA reads TGTGCCAGCAGTTCACACAGGAACGTAGACCCTCTCTACGAGCAGTACTTC.

There are a few counts of this clone. The V gene is TRBV5-5, the J gene TRBJ2-1, with D unresolved. Germline CDR1 is SGHKS and CDR2 is YYEKEE (reference sequence). There are 16 residues in the CDR3. The V end was cut by 1 base, the J end by 5 bases, with 16 bases between. In DNA, the CDR3 is TGTGCCAGCAGCTTGCTAACTGGTATCCGTAACAATGAGCAGTTCTTC. Translated: CASSLLTGIRNNEQFF.

The chain carries TRBV28 and TRBJ2-2; perhaps TRBD2 as D (6 bases). V was trimmed by 5 bases and J by 9 bases, leaving 13 bases between them. Germline V lookup: CDR1 MDHEN, CDR2 SYDVKM. The CDR3 is made up of 13 amino acids. This chain's CDR3 is CASSLGGSRELFF. CDR3 sequence (DNA): TGTGCCAGCAGTCTGGGGGGTAGCCGGGAGCTGTTTTTT.

The V call is TRBV4-1, the J call TRBJ2-1; 8 bases align to TRBD2. Germline CDR1 MGHRA, CDR2 YSYEKL. The CDR3 runs to 16 residues. Losses at the gene ends were 4 bases for V and 1 base for J; bases not matched to a gene: 6. For the CDR3, the DNA is TGCGCCAGCAGCCGAGTAGCGGGACGATCCTACAATGAGCAGTTCTTC. This encodes CASSRVAGRSYNEQFF.

This rearrangement joins TRBV7-2 to TRBJ2-1; 8 nucleotides line up with TRBD2. Per the germline V gene, CDR1 is SGHTA and CDR2 is FQGNSA. This CDR3 spans 15 amino acids. Trimming at V came to 5 bases and at J to 6 bases, leaving 9 bases not matched to a gene. CDR3 in amino acids: CASSPQAAGGNEQFF. Written as DNA, the CDR3 is TGTGCCAGCAGCCCCCAGGCGGCGGGAGGCAATGAGCAGTTCTTC.

The chain employs TRBV7-2 and TRBJ2-7; D is possibly TRBD1 (5 bases). Germline loops: CDR1 SGHTA, CDR2 FQGNSA. CDR3 length: 15 residues. V was cut by 4 bases and J by 7 bases, with 20 bases left in between. The CDR3 nucleotides are TGTGCCAGCAGCTCAGGGCTAGGCCCACTGGGAGAGCAGTACTTC. Translated: CASSSGLGPLGEQYF.

This clone showed up just once. The J gene is TRBJ2-3, the V gene TRBV30; TRBD2 matches 12 bases. In germline, CDR1 is GTSNPN, CDR2 SVGIG (reference sequence). The CDR3 sequence is 15 residues long. V shed 0 bases and J 9 bases; nucleotides not matched to a gene: 7. The CDR3 loop is CAWSVLGLAGGTQYF. As DNA, the CDR3 is TGTGCCTGGAGTGTACTTGGGCTAGCGGGAGGGACGCAGTATTTT.

This chain uses TRBV28 with TRBJ2-5; D perhaps matches TRBD1 (5 bases). This CDR3 comprises 15 residues. V was cut by 5 bases and J by 4 bases, with 17 bases left in between. Germline-derived CDR1 and CDR2 are MDHEN and SYDVKM. CDR3 sequence reads: CASSLFKAGPETQYF. CDR3 coding DNA: TGTGCCAGCAGTCTCTTCAAAGCAGGGCCAGAGACCCAGTACTTC.